The TCR beta chain described here comes from a study of CD8 T cells in ankylosing spondylitis. General study points: With a CD8+ phenotype, disease-linked clones were relatively rare in peripheral blood. Ankylosing spondylitis blood seemed to carry a telltale TCR beta motif made of under ten highly homologous variants.

To note about this clonotype: Its antigen is still unknown.

TCRdb re-called the 5' RACE reads through MiXCR, storing one row per CDR3 protein. The table has roughly 440,000 distinct CDR3 sequences, 15% to 20% seen once. This sequence was found in a male donor with ankylosing spondylitis. Sequencing was carried out using blood, either unsorted or a sorted T cell fraction (not recorded which).

In DNA, the CDR3 is TGTGCCAGCAGTAAACAGGGGGCGCCTAGCACAGATACGCAGTATTTT. Amino acids: CASSKQGAPSTDTQYF. This chain joins TRBV6-1 and TRBJ2-3; 9 nucleotides agree with TRBD1. Germline trimming cut 5 bases from V and 0 bases from J; bases unmatched to any gene: 6. Germline V gene lookup returns CDR1 MNHNS and CDR2 SASEGT. The CDR3 length is 16 residues.